This TCR beta chain was recorded in a study of human T cells and chemical hapten exposure. Study-level findings and limits: Since the donors had alopecia, their immune response may not be the same as that of healthy people.

The V and J ends lost 10 bases and 2 bases, in that order; junction bases with no gene match: 9. Germline V lookup: CDR1 MNHEY, CDR2 SVGEGT. The CDR3 contains 16 residues. This clonotype was found many times. The antigen is unknown. Individual cDNA molecules had unique molecular identifiers attached to them by the library. Via MiXCR, TCRdb re-called the RACE reads, giving one row per CDR3 protein. The table includes about 40,000 distinct CDR3 sequences, over 3% detected once. Time point defined: patch test 2, 6 weeks after DPC sensitization. Treatment: therapeutic diphenylcyclopropenone sensitization with weekly scalp DPC. Sample donors consisted of patients with alopecia, aged 18 to 70 years, who were suitable for DPC.

V is TRBV6-2 or TRBV6-3 and J is TRBJ1-5; 12 nucleotides match TRBD1. This material consisted of whole blood, taken in connection with sensitization to the hapten diphenylcyclopropenone (DPC). The TCR comes from a man aged 40-49 years with alopecia areata. Some clones in this sample may be carry-over from other donors' samples. The CDR3 coding sequence is TGTGCCACAAAGGGGACAGGGGGCCGGGGCAATCAGCCCCAGCATTTT. Translation: CATKGTGGRGNQPQHF.